A selection of T cell receptor beta chains follows, all from one sample in a study of CD8+CD57+ T cells in acquired aplastic anemia. A single record per CDR3 protein comes from TCRdb applying MiXCR to the reads. The repertoire holds around 200,000 distinct CDR3 sequences, with under 55% as singletons. The sample was sorted CD4+, CD8+, or CD8+CD57+ T cells (not recorded which) from PBMCs. These receptors all come from a human donor with aplastic anemia. Both conserved end residues are part of each CDR3. The D gene is left open where the match is weak. Some rows mark clone size as missing; the rest say once, few, many or name a class of expanded clone.

J gene: TRBJ2-7
clone size: -
V gene: TRBV20-1
D gene: TRBD2
CDR3 length: 13
CDR3 protein: CSAETSGINEQYF
CDR3 DNA: TGCAGTGCTGAGACTAGCGGGATAAACGAGCAGTACTTC

J gene: TRBJ2-7
clone size: -
V gene: TRBV5-1
D gene: TRBD1
CDR3 length: 14
CDR3 protein: CASSLGGQGNEQYF
CDR3 DNA: TGCGCCAGCAGCTTGGGGGGACAGGGAAACGAGCAGTACTTC

J gene: TRBJ1-2
clone size: many
V gene: TRBV29-1
D gene: -
CDR3 length: 15
CDR3 protein: CSVWGGAGTSYGYTF
CDR3 DNA: TGCAGCGTTTGGGGCGGGGCAGGGACGAGCTATGGCTACACCTTC

J gene: TRBJ1-4
clone size: -
V gene: TRBV29-1
D gene: -
CDR3 length: 16
CDR3 protein: CSVLQEGGTYNEKLFF
CDR3 DNA: TGCAGCGTCCTACAGGAAGGGGGGACTTACAATGAAAAACTGTTTTTT

J gene: TRBJ2-1
clone size: -
V gene: TRBV5-1
D gene: -
CDR3 length: 14
CDR3 protein: CASSLELLDNEQFF
CDR3 DNA: TGCGCCAGCAGCTTGGAATTGTTGGACAATGAGCAGTTCTTC

J gene: TRBJ1-2
clone size: many
V gene: TRBV7-3
D gene: TRBD1
CDR3 length: 16
CDR3 protein: CASSPKPGQGYYGYTF
CDR3 DNA: TGTGCCAGCAGCCCGAAACCAGGACAGGGGTACTATGGCTACACCTTC

J gene: TRBJ2-3
clone size: many
V gene: TRBV12-5
D gene: TRBD2
CDR3 length: 16
CDR3 protein: CASGPLPGLASNTQYF
CDR3 DNA: TGTGCTAGTGGTCCACTTCCGGGACTAGCGTCCAATACGCAGTATTTT

J gene: TRBJ1-6
clone size: -
V gene: TRBV2
D gene: -
CDR3 length: 15
CDR3 protein: CASTPRSGLGSPLHF
CDR3 DNA: TGTGCCAGTACCCCCCGGTCAGGGCTTGGTTCACCCCTCCACTTT

J gene: TRBJ2-7
clone size: -
V gene: TRBV7-7
D gene: -
CDR3 length: 15
CDR3 protein: CASSPDPGTAYEQYF
CDR3 DNA: TGTGCTAGCAGCCCCGACCCCGGGACTGCTTACGAGCAGTACTTC

J gene: TRBJ1-2
clone size: -
V gene: TRBV20-1
D gene: -
CDR3 length: 11
CDR3 protein: CSAREGGNYTF
CDR3 DNA: TGCAGTGCTAGAGAGGGGGGAAACTACACCTTC

J gene: TRBJ2-5
clone size: many
V gene: TRBV6-1
D gene: -
CDR3 length: 13
CDR3 protein: CANQPGLRETQYF
CDR3 DNA: TGTGCCAATCAACCGGGGTTAAGGGAGACCCAGTACTTC

J gene: TRBJ2-2
clone size: -
V gene: TRBV6-1
D gene: -
CDR3 length: 15
CDR3 protein: CASRARRLNTGELFF
CDR3 DNA: TGTGCCAGCAGGGCGAGGAGGTTAAACACCGGGGAGCTGTTTTTT

J gene: TRBJ1-2
clone size: -
V gene: TRBV27
D gene: -
CDR3 length: 15
CDR3 protein: CASSLDGRGEDGYTF
CDR3 DNA: TGTGCCAGCAGTTTAGATGGCAGGGGAGAGGATGGCTACACCTTC

J gene: TRBJ2-3
clone size: -
V gene: TRBV25-1
D gene: TRBD2
CDR3 length: 17
CDR3 protein: CASSDGTSGGSTDTQYF
CDR3 DNA: TGTGCCAGCAGTGACGGGACTAGCGGGGGTAGCACAGATACGCAGTATTTT

J gene: TRBJ1-1
clone size: once
V gene: TRBV29-1
D gene: -
CDR3 length: 16
CDR3 protein: CSVSSGGRFMNTEAFF
CDR3 DNA: TGCAGCGTCTCATCCGGGGGCAGATTCATGAACACTGAAGCTTTCTTT

J gene: TRBJ1-2
clone size: many
V gene: TRBV20-1
D gene: -
CDR3 length: 13
CDR3 protein: CSAPLSTNYGYTF
CDR3 DNA: TGCAGTGCCCCTCTCAGCACTAACTATGGCTACACCTTC

J gene: TRBJ1-2
clone size: once
V gene: TRBV2
D gene: TRBD1
CDR3 length: 14
CDR3 protein: CASSAGGALYGYTF
CDR3 DNA: TGTGCCAGCAGCGCAGGGGGCGCTCTCTATGGCTACACCTTC

J gene: TRBJ2-1
clone size: few
V gene: TRBV29-1
D gene: -
CDR3 length: 11
CDR3 protein: CSVDVALEQFF
CDR3 DNA: TGCAGCGTTGACGTGGCTTTGGAGCAGTTCTTC

J gene: TRBJ2-3
clone size: many
V gene: TRBV15
D gene: TRBD2
CDR3 length: 17
CDR3 protein: CATSYTQTSGRSDTQYF
CDR3 DNA: TGTGCCACCAGCTATACCCAGACTAGCGGGAGATCAGATACGCAGTATTTT

J gene: TRBJ1-5
clone size: many
V gene: TRBV7-2
D gene: -
CDR3 length: 13
CDR3 protein: CASSLVLGQPQHF
CDR3 DNA: TGTGCCAGCAGCTTAGTTCTTGGTCAGCCCCAGCATTTT

J gene: TRBJ2-5
clone size: many
V gene: TRBV9
D gene: TRBD2
CDR3 length: 13
CDR3 protein: CASSEGGDETQYF
CDR3 DNA: TGTGCCAGCAGCGAGGGAGGGGATGAGACCCAGTACTTC

J gene: TRBJ2-7
clone size: many
V gene: TRBV5-1
D gene: -
CDR3 length: 13
CDR3 protein: CASSLGASYEQYF
CDR3 DNA: TGCGCCAGCAGCTTGGGGGCATCCTACGAGCAGTACTTC

J gene: TRBJ1-1
clone size: many
V gene: TRBV12-3/TRBV12-4
D gene: -
CDR3 length: 15
CDR3 protein: CASSSRTVMNTEAFF
CDR3 DNA: TGTGCCAGCAGTTCCCGGACGGTCATGAACACTGAAGCTTTCTTT

J gene: TRBJ2-3
clone size: -
V gene: TRBV29-1
D gene: TRBD1
CDR3 length: 14
CDR3 protein: CSLETGGFTDTQYF
CDR3 DNA: TGCAGCTTGGAGACAGGGGGCTTCACAGATACGCAGTATTTT

J gene: TRBJ2-1
clone size: -
V gene: TRBV9
D gene: -
CDR3 length: 14
CDR3 protein: CASSVAVGGWEQFF
CDR3 DNA: TGTGCCAGCAGCGTAGCTGTGGGCGGGTGGGAGCAGTTCTTC

J gene: TRBJ2-1
clone size: -
V gene: TRBV10-1
D gene: -
CDR3 length: 11
CDR3 protein: CASSESDEQFF
CDR3 DNA: TGCGCCAGCAGTGAGTCTGATGAGCAGTTCTTC

J gene: TRBJ1-1
clone size: -
V gene: TRBV7-9
D gene: -
CDR3 length: 15
CDR3 protein: CASSVQGAQGTEAFF
CDR3 DNA: TGTGCCAGCAGCGTCCAAGGGGCGCAAGGAACTGAAGCTTTCTTT

J gene: TRBJ1-2
clone size: many
V gene: TRBV2
D gene: -
CDR3 length: 13
CDR3 protein: CASSVSPEYGYTF
CDR3 DNA: TGTGCCAGCAGTGTCAGCCCGGAATATGGCTACACCTTC

J gene: TRBJ2-2
clone size: many
V gene: TRBV12-3/TRBV12-4
D gene: -
CDR3 length: 14
CDR3 protein: CASCKDGNTGELFF
CDR3 DNA: TGTGCCAGCTGCAAGGACGGCAACACCGGGGAGCTGTTTTTT

J gene: TRBJ2-7
clone size: once
V gene: TRBV14
D gene: -
CDR3 length: 12
CDR3 protein: CASSQGGCEQYF
CDR3 DNA: TGTGCCAGCAGCCAAGGGGGCTGCGAGCAGTACTTC

J gene: TRBJ1-1
clone size: -
V gene: TRBV15
D gene: -
CDR3 length: 17
CDR3 protein: CATSSTGDINGDTEAFF
CDR3 DNA: TGTGCCACCAGCAGTACCGGGGACATAAATGGGGACACTGAAGCTTTCTTT

J gene: TRBJ2-7
clone size: -
V gene: TRBV29-1
D gene: -
CDR3 length: 14
CDR3 protein: CSVDLDSPLNEQYF
CDR3 DNA: TGCAGCGTTGACCTGGACAGTCCACTGAATGAGCAGTACTTC

J gene: TRBJ1-1
clone size: many
V gene: TRBV7-6
D gene: -
CDR3 length: 15
CDR3 protein: CASSPAVDPNTEAFF
CDR3 DNA: TGTGCCAGCAGCCCAGCGGTAGATCCGAACACTGAAGCTTTCTTT

J gene: TRBJ2-3
clone size: once
V gene: TRBV20-1
D gene: -
CDR3 length: 13
CDR3 protein: CSARVPVGDTQYF
CDR3 DNA: TGCAGTGCTAGAGTTCCCGTTGGGGATACGCAGTATTTT

J gene: TRBJ2-7
clone size: -
V gene: TRBV11-1
D gene: -
CDR3 length: 14
CDR3 protein: CASSLETGGYEQYF
CDR3 DNA: TGTGCCAGCAGCTTAGAGACAGGCGGCTACGAGCAGTACTTC

J gene: TRBJ2-2
clone size: few
V gene: TRBV29-1
D gene: TRBD2
CDR3 length: 14
CDR3 protein: CSVPGTMNTGELFF
CDR3 DNA: TGCAGCGTTCCCGGGACTATGAACACCGGGGAGCTGTTTTTT

J gene: TRBJ1-2
clone size: -
V gene: TRBV12-3/TRBV12-4
D gene: -
CDR3 length: 14
CDR3 protein: CASSLMGRRGGYTF
CDR3 DNA: TGTGCCAGCAGTTTAATGGGCCGGAGGGGGGGCTACACCTTC

J gene: TRBJ2-1
clone size: -
V gene: TRBV24-1
D gene: -
CDR3 length: 15
CDR3 protein: CATSEGRLPYNEQFF
CDR3 DNA: TGTGCCACCAGTGAAGGACGGTTACCCTACAATGAGCAGTTCTTC

J gene: TRBJ1-2
clone size: -
V gene: TRBV6-1
D gene: -
CDR3 length: 13
CDR3 protein: CASSLDPFYGYTF
CDR3 DNA: TGTGCCAGCAGCCTCGATCCCTTCTATGGCTACACCTTC

J gene: TRBJ2-3
clone size: -
V gene: TRBV24-1
D gene: -
CDR3 length: 17
CDR3 protein: CASSEVGIGGSTDTQYF
CDR3 DNA: TGTGCCAGCAGTGAAGTGGGGATCGGGGGAAGCACAGATACGCAGTATTTT

J gene: TRBJ2-6
clone size: many
V gene: TRBV4-2
D gene: TRBD1
CDR3 length: 18
CDR3 protein: CASSPEGAAISGANVLTF
CDR3 DNA: TGTGCCAGCAGCCCCGAGGGGGCAGCCATCTCTGGGGCCAACGTCCTGACTTTC